Listed below are T cell receptor beta chains from one sample, sequenced in a study of PD-1 blockade in classical Hodgkin lymphoma. Here immunoSEQ multiplex PCR was the method, and the copy in TCRdb shows in-frame clones only, minus some. The data hold about 110,000 clones, with 80% to 90% observed a single time. The specimen comprised peripheral blood mononuclear cells (PBMCs), sampled before the second cycle of nivolumab. The receptors shown here come from a human donor with classical Hodgkin lymphoma. CDR3s include the opening cysteine and the closing phenylalanine or tryptophan. D genes are given only for firm matches. The size entry is marked missing in some rows and otherwise reads once, few, many or a size class.

clone_size	d_call	cdr3_length	j_call	v_call	cdr3_nt	cdr3_aa
-	-	14	TRBJ1-1	TRBV19	TGTGCCAGTAGTATAGGGACGTTGAACACTGAAGCTTTCTTT	CASSIGTLNTEAFF
-	-	14	TRBJ2-3	TRBV27	TGTGCCAGCAGCCTGACGGCAGGCACAGATACGCAGTATTTT	CASSLTAGTDTQYF
once	TRBD2	16	TRBJ2-5	TRBV7-2	TGTGCCAGCAGCAGGAATCCGGGACTAGCTCAAGAGACCCAGTACTTC	CASSRNPGLAQETQYF
-	TRBD2	16	TRBJ2-2	TRBV9	TGTGCCAGCAGCGTAGCAGCGGGAGCTCCCACCGGGGAGCTGTTTTTT	CASSVAAGAPTGELFF
-	TRBD2	16	TRBJ2-5	TRBV5-5	TGTGCCAGCAGCGAGGGACTAGCGGGAGCACAAGAGACCCAGTACTTC	CASSEGLAGAQETQYF
-	TRBD1	14	TRBJ1-4	TRBV28	TGTGCCAGCAGGACCGGGACAGCTAATGAAAAACTGTTTTTT	CASRTGTANEKLFF
-	-	14	TRBJ2-3	TRBV19	TGTGCCAGTAGTATAAATGGGAGAGGGGATACGCAGTATTTT	CASSINGRGDTQYF
few	-	14	TRBJ1-4	TRBV19	TGTGCCAGTAGTATTTTTGGCGCAAGTGAAAAACTGTTTTTT	CASSIFGASEKLFF
-	-	12	TRBJ1-4	TRBV30	TGTGCCTGGAATCAAGGTCGAGAAAAACTGTTTTTT	CAWNQGREKLFF
-	-	13	TRBJ1-2	TRBV27	TGTGCCAGCTCCAGACGATCGGACTATGGCTACACCTTC	CASSRRSDYGYTF
-	TRBD1	17	TRBJ1-4	TRBV4-1	TGCGCCAGCAGCCTCCTCAGGGGGCAGGGAAGTGGTGAAAAACTGTTTTTT	CASSLLRGQGSGEKLFF
-	-	10	TRBJ2-7	TRBV10-2	TGCGCCAGCAGTACCTACGAGCAGTACTTC	CASSTYEQYF
-	-	14	TRBJ2-3	TRBV5-1	TGCGCCAGCAGCTTCGGTTCAGCCACAGATACGCAGTATTTT	CASSFGSATDTQYF
-	TRBD1	17	TRBJ2-3	TRBV5-6	TGTGCCAGCAGCCCCTGGAGGGACAGGGGAGGCACAGATACGCAGTATTTT	CASSPWRDRGGTDTQYF
-	-	11	TRBJ1-1	TRBV14	TGTGCCAGCAGCCGGAAGAATGAAGCTTTCTTT	CASSRKNEAFF
-	TRBD2	17	TRBJ2-1	TRBV6-1	TGTGCCAGCAGTGAAGGAGCGGGAGGGCCATTTTCCAATGAGCAGTTCTTC	CASSEGAGGPFSNEQFF
-	TRBD1	14	TRBJ2-5	TRBV7-7	TGTGCTAGCAGCTCAGGGGGCCTCCTAGAGACCCAGTACTTC	CASSSGGLLETQYF
-	TRBD2	15	TRBJ2-1	TRBV5-1	TGCGCCAGCAGCTTGACGCTAGCGGAGAACAATGAGCAGTTCTTC	CASSLTLAENNEQFF
once	TRBD1	14	TRBJ2-5	TRBV6-6	TGTGCCAGCAGTACCGGACAGGGGCAAGAGACCCAGTACTTC	CASSTGQGQETQYF
-	-	16	TRBJ2-1	TRBV11-2	TGTGCCAGCAGCTTAGATGCTAGCCTTTACTACAATGAGCAGTTCTTC	CASSLDASLYYNEQFF
-	TRBD1	14	TRBJ1-1	TRBV28	TGTGCCAGCAGCCCCGGGACAGGGATCACTGAAGCTTTCTTT	CASSPGTGITEAFF
-	-	14	TRBJ2-3	TRBV14	TGTGCCAGCAGCCAAGATCTGGGACTAGATACGCAGTATTTT	CASSQDLGLDTQYF
-	TRBD2	15	TRBJ2-7	TRBV10-3	TGTGCCATCAGTGGGACTAGCGGGAGTTTTTACGAGCAGTACTTC	CAISGTSGSFYEQYF
-	TRBD2	14	TRBJ2-7	TRBV7-2	TGTGCCAGCAGCTTAAGGACTAGCGGCTACGAGCAGTACTTC	CASSLRTSGYEQYF
-	TRBD2	15	TRBJ2-7	TRBV11-2	TGTGCCAGCAGCTTAGAACTAGCGGGAGCCTACGAGCAGTACTTC	CASSLELAGAYEQYF
once	TRBD1	14	TRBJ2-5	TRBV30	TGTGCCTGGAAACCTACAGGGGCCGAGGAGACCCAGTACTTC	CAWKPTGAEETQYF
-	-	17	TRBJ2-2	TRBV30	TGTGCCTGGAGTGTACTAGGTCGACCTGGGGAGGCCGGGGAGCTGTTTTTT	CAWSVLGRPGEAGELFF
-	-	14	TRBJ1-5	TRBV28	TGTGCCAGCAGTTTGGGGGGGGGTAATCAGCCCCAGCATTTT	CASSLGGGNQPQHF